Shown below are 11 T cell receptor delta chains from a single sample sequenced in a study of gamma-delta chains in newborns, infants, children. TCRdb reanalysed the reads via CATT. Among approximately 11,000 delta-chain clones, 3.5% were seen once, and the ten largest hold approximately 8.9%. The material sequenced was blood. The receptors here all came from a child who was a newborn, infant or young child, either healthy, febrile or measles-vaccinated (not recorded which).

This clone has more than one count but fewer than ten. A much larger clonotype is one base distant, so this may be a read error. The same CDR3 also results from other DNA sequences found in this sample. The chain has TRDV2 and TRDJ1, with 7 bases aligning to TRDD3. Per germline, CDR1 GEAIGNYY and CDR2 EKD. This CDR3 region has 16 residues. DNA for the CDR3: TGCGCCTGTGACCCACTGGGGAATGTACGCACCGATAAACTCATCTTT. Protein sequence: CACDPLGNVRTDKLIF.

The chain has TRDV2 and TRDJ1, with D perhaps TRDD3 (5 bases). There are 16 residues in the CDR3. V lost 0 bases, J lost 3 bases, and 16 bases lay in between. The germline CDR1 and CDR2 sequences are GEAIGNYY and EKD. This CDR3 reads CACDTVGPGGADKLIF. In DNA form, the CDR3 reads TGTGCCTGTGACACCGTAGGTCCCGGGGGGGCCGATAAACTCATCTTT.

Within the sample, this clone is medium-sized. This chain connects TRDV2 to TRDJ1; 10 nucleotides align to TRDD3. The CDR3 totals 17 residues. Germline V gives CDR1 GEAIGNYY, CDR2 EKD. With 1 base clipped from V and 0 bases from J, the junction kept 7 bases outside the gene matches. The CDR3, as DNA: TGTGCCTGTGACACTCTGGGGGATAAAGCAAACACCGATAAACTCATCTTT. Its translation: CACDTLGDKANTDKLIF.

In this sample, this clone turned up a few times. The chain uses TRDV1 and TRDJ1; TRDD3 matches 9 bases. The germline gives CDR1 TSWWSYY, CDR2 QGS. The junction had 22 bases not matched to a gene; V was cut back by 2 bases and J by 0 bases. The CDR3 sequence is 22 residues long. CDR3 residues: CALGENPAPHWGKMAYTDKLIF. The CDR3 DNA reads TGTGCTCTTGGGGAAAACCCCGCCCCTCACTGGGGGAAAATGGCTTACACCGATAAACTCATCTTT.

In this sample, this clone turned up a few times. J is TRDJ1 and V is TRDV1, with 7 positions matching TRDD3. Germline assignment: CDR1 TSWWSYY and CDR2 QGS. This CDR3 contains 21 residues. The V and J ends lost 5 bases and 0 bases, in that order; junction bases with no gene match: 24. The CDR3 loop is CALGNPLRWGFHRKYTDKLIF. The CDR3 DNA follows: TGTGCTCTTGGGAACCCCCTACGCTGGGGGTTTCACCGCAAGTACACCGATAAACTCATCTTT.

With respect to this clone: One end of the junction is discordant with germline, which a read error may explain. Different DNA sequences within this sample yield the same CDR3. The chain joins TRAV29/DV5 to TRDJ1, with a possible D match to TRDD3 (6 bases). Per the germline V gene, CDR1 is NSMFDY and CDR2 is ISSIKDK. CDR3 size: 18 residues. CDR3 loop: CAARISAGVHLNTDKLIF. In DNA, the CDR3 is TGTGCAGCAAGAATATCGGCTGGGGTCCATCTGAATACCGATAAACTCATTTTT.

The CDR3 DNA reads TGTGCTCTTGGGGAAATGAAGTTGGGGCCGGGGGAAACTAAACTCATCTTT. Amino acids: CALGEMKLGPGETKLIF. This chain joins TRDV1 and TRDJ1, with D maybe TRDD3 (6 bases). V was clipped by 2 bases and J by 7 bases, with 23 bases between them. Germline loops: CDR1 TSWWSYY, CDR2 QGS. This CDR3 spans 17 amino acids.

This chain links TRDV1 with TRDJ1, with unresolved D. The germline V gene has CDR1 TSWWSYY and CDR2 QGS. The CDR3 contains 15 residues. Between the trimmed V and J ends, which lost 1 base and 0 bases, there was a span of 9 bases. The CDR3: CALGERKGYTDKLIF. As DNA, the CDR3 is TGTGCTCTTGGGGAACGGAAGGGTTACACCGATAAACTCATCTTT.

As to this clone: Other nucleotide sequences from this sample produce the same CDR3. The chain employs TRDV1 and TRDJ1; D ambiguous. V lost 4 bases to trimming and J lost 3 bases, with 24 bases between them. The CDR3 sequence is 18 residues long. CDR1 is TSWWSYY, CDR2 QGS, per germline. For the CDR3, the DNA is TGTGCTCTTGGGGCAAACTCCGGTTACCGACCTATGGCCGATAAACTCATCTTT. Its translation is CALGANSGYRPMADKLIF.

The rearrangement links TRDV2 to TRDJ1; possibly TRDD3 for D (5 bases). Trimming removed 3 bases from V and 0 bases from J, with 10 bases in between. The CDR3 sequence is 14 residues long. The V gene's germline CDR1 is GEAIGNYY and CDR2 EKD. Written as DNA, the CDR3 is TGTGCCTGTGACGAGATACTATACACCGATAAACTCATCTTT. Translating gives CACDEILYTDKLIF.

This chain connects TRDV1 to TRDJ1; 10 bases agree with TRDD3. Trimming took 0 bases from V and 9 from J; bases not matched to a gene: 22. CDR3 length: 20 amino acids. Germline lookup yields CDR1 TSWWSYY and CDR2 QGS. DNA for the CDR3: TGTGCTCTTGGGGAACTGAGATTGGAACCTACAAGCTGGGGGATATCCGAACTCATCTTT. As protein: CALGELRLEPTSWGISELIF.